These 24 T cell receptor beta chains were sequenced from one sample in a study of breast tumors, draining lymph nodes, adjacent tissues. Samples came from axillary lymph nodes draining the breast cancer. A single record per CDR3 protein comes from TCRdb applying MiXCR to the multiplex PCR reads. The profile covers about 110,000 distinct CDR3 sequences, with 30% appearing a single time and approximately 6% taken by the ten largest. The sample comprised axillary lymph node tissue. The origin of the receptors is a female donor with breast cancer. Some clones in this sample may be carry-over from other donors' samples.

This clonotype was counted at least ten times. V gene TRBV19 combines with J gene TRBJ2-5; D might be TRBD2 (6 bases). The CDR3 extends over 15 amino acids. Between the trimmed V and J ends, which lost 5 bases and 5 bases, there was a span of 18 bases. Germline V gene sequence: CDR1 LNHDA, CDR2 SQIVND (reference sequence). Here the CDR3 DNA reads TGTGCCAGTAGTCCGCGGGGCGGTTCGCGGGAGACCCAGTACTTC. The encoded protein is CASSPRGGSRETQYF.

This clonotype was counted many times. The junction departs from the called germline gene at one end, perhaps through a read error. J is TRBJ2-1 and V is TRBV19, with 8 positions matching TRBD2. The germline V gene encodes CDR1 LNHDA and CDR2 SQIVND (reference sequence). CDR3 length: 15 residues. CDR3 bases: TGTGCCAGTAATATAGCGGGAAGGGGCTACAATGAGCAGTTCTTC. This gives the protein CASNIAGRGYNEQFF.

The chain employs TRBV15 and TRBJ2-1, with 8 positions matching TRBD1. The junction had 2 bases not matched to a gene; V was cut back by 3 bases and J by 10 bases. Germline CDR1 is LNHNV and CDR2 is YYDKDF (reference sequence). The CDR3 totals 12 residues. CDR3 region: CATSSRTGEQFF. CDR3 DNA: TGTGCCACCAGCAGTAGGACAGGGGAGCAGTTCTTC.

This clonotype occurred many times. The chain joins TRBV7-9 to TRBJ2-3, with D possibly TRBD2 on 5 matching bases. The V end lost 11 bases, the J end lost 6 bases, and 12 bases lay between the germline ends. CDR3 length equals 11 residues. The germline V gene encodes CDR1 SEHNR and CDR2 FQNEAQ (reference sequence). The chain's CDR3 is CAGGSSDTQYF. CDR3 nucleotide sequence: TGTGCCGGAGGATCCTCGGATACGCAGTATTTT.

This clonotype showed up just a few times. It may be a read error: a sequence one base away is much more abundant. The J gene is TRBJ2-7, the V gene TRBV20-1; D is possibly TRBD1 (6 bases). This CDR3 has 11 residues. Germline V gives CDR1 DFQATT, CDR2 SNEGSKA (reference sequence). CDR3 bases: TGCAGTGCGGCGAGGGGACACGAGCAGTCCTTC. It encodes CSAARGHEQSF.

This clonotype showed up just once. One base away lies a much larger clone, so this may be a sequencing read error. The V call is TRBV6-1, the J call TRBJ2-2, with unresolved D. The V gene's germline CDR1 is MNHNS and CDR2 SASEGT. This CDR3 is 16 amino acids long. V lost 1 base to trimming and J lost 3 bases, with 12 bases between them. In DNA form, the CDR3 reads TGTGCCAGCAGTGAAGATCTCCCGTTTGACACCGGGGAGCTGTTTTTT. This codes for CASSEDLPFDTGELFF.

There are many counts of this clonotype. The chain has TRBV6-5 and TRBJ2-7; TRBD1 matches 7 bases. This CDR3 is 15 amino acids long. The germline CDR1 and CDR2 sequences are MNHEY and SVGAGI. V trimming: 5 bases; J trimming: 3 bases; junction bases outside the gene matches: 10. CDR3 loop: CASSPTPWDSYEQYF. CDR3 sequence (DNA): TGTGCCAGCAGTCCCACCCCCTGGGACAGCTACGAGCAGTACTTC.

This clonotype showed up many times. Just one base apart from a much larger clone, this may be a read error. The CDR3 nucleotides are TGCAGTGCTAGGGGAGGGACTAGCGGGACAAAAAATGGGCAGTACTTC. Residues: CSARGGTSGTKNGQYF. The chain recombines TRBV20-1 with TRBJ2-7; 13 bases line up with TRBD2. After removal of 3 bases from V and 9 bases from J, the junction contained 14 bases not matched to a gene. CDR3 length: 16 residues. Germline CDR1 and CDR2: DFQATT and SNEGSKA (reference sequence).

This clonotype was found many times. The chain combines TRBV28 with TRBJ1-2; possible D gene TRBD1, 6 bases. V was shortened by 6 bases and J by 5 bases, with 22 bases between the two germline ends. The V gene's germline CDR1 is MDHEN and CDR2 SYDVKM. The CDR3 spans 16 residues. CDR3 region: CASRPGRLVRGYGYTF. In DNA, the CDR3 is TGTGCCAGCAGACCGGGACGCTTAGTAAGGGGGTATGGCTACACCTTC.

In this sample, this clonotype turned up many times. The rearrangement uses TRBV15 and TRBJ1-1, with D maybe TRBD1 (5 bases). V dropped 8 bases and J dropped 4 bases, with 11 bases sitting between them. The CDR3 is made up of 12 amino acids. The germline V gene has CDR1 LNHNV and CDR2 YYDKDF (reference sequence). The CDR3: CATGDGVTEAFF. Here the CDR3 DNA reads TGTGCCACCGGGGACGGGGTCACTGAAGCTTTCTTT.

Many counts were recorded for this clonotype. V gene TRBV19 combines with J gene TRBJ1-5; 8 bases match TRBD1. Losses at the gene ends were 7 bases for V and 6 bases for J; bases not matched to a gene: 2. The CDR3 is 12 residues long. CDR1 and CDR2 from the germline V gene are LNHDA and SQIVND (reference sequence). CDR3 loop: CASMGTGQPQHF. In DNA, the CDR3 is TGTGCCAGTATGGGGACAGGTCAGCCCCAGCATTTT.

Ten or more counts support this clonotype. This rearrangement joins TRBV29-1 to TRBJ2-1, with 8 bases identical to TRBD1. This CDR3 is 10 amino acids long. Losses at the gene ends were 6 bases for V and 13 bases for J; bases not matched to a gene: 5. Germline V gives CDR1 SQVTM, CDR2 ANQGSEA. The CDR3 spells CSVGTGVQFF. Written as DNA, the CDR3 is TGCAGCGTGGGGACAGGAGTACAGTTCTTC.

This clonotype was seen ten or more times. The chain recombines TRBV3-1 with TRBJ1-2, with unresolved D. CDR1 is LGHDT, CDR2 YNNKEL, per germline (reference sequence). The CDR3 loop spans 12 amino acids. The V end was cut by 2 bases, the J end by 8 bases, with 9 bases between. In DNA, the CDR3 is TGTGCCAGCAGCCAACCCGCCGGAGGCTACACCTTC. Translated: CASSQPAGGYTF.

This clonotype was recorded many times. It may be a read error: a sequence one base away is much more abundant. The chain is built from TRBV5-1 and TRBJ2-7; 12 bases fit TRBD1. V lost 2 bases to trimming and J lost 9 bases; unmatched junction nucleotides: 9. The CDR3 spans 15 residues. Germline loops: CDR1 SGHRS, CDR2 YFSETQ. CDR3 in amino acids: CASSFDTGTGGGQYF. The DNA of the CDR3 is TGCGCCAGCAGCTTTGACACCGGGACAGGGGGCGGGCAGTACTTC. The variable domain in full, completed from reference TRBV5-1 and TRBJ2-7, reads KAGVTQTPRYLIKTRGQQVTLSCSPISGHRSVSWYQQTPGQGLQFLFEYFSETQRNKGNFPGRFSGRQFSNSRSEMNVSTLELGDSALYLCASSFDTGTGGGQYFGPGTRLTVT.

This clonotype came up many times. A read error may produce the germline difference seen at one junction end. The genes are TRBV19 and TRBJ2-7; maybe TRBD1 (5 bases). This CDR3 has 14 amino acids. Germline CDR1 and CDR2: LNHDA and SQIVND (reference sequence). The CDR3 DNA reads TGTGCCAGTACCATATCTACAGGCTCCTGCGAGCAGTACTTC. Amino acid sequence: CASTISTGSCEQYF. Full variable domain (missing parts from reference TRBV19 and TRBJ2-7): DGGITQSPKYLFRKEGQNVTLSCEQNLNHDAMYWYRQDPGQGLRLIYYSQIVNDFQKGDIAEGYSVSREKKESFPLTVTSAQKNPTAFYLCASTISTGSCEQYFGPGTRLTVT.

As to this clonotype: Likely a read error: the CDR3 ends without its conserved phenylalanine or tryptophan. The rearrangement joins TRBV27 to TRBJ1-1; TRBD1 aligns across 8 bases. The germline CDR1 and CDR2 sequences are MNHEY and SMNVEV (reference sequence). There are 17 residues in the CDR3. V shed 1 base and J 5 bases; nucleotides not matched to a gene: 12. The CDR3 protein is CASSLLARAGGETEAFR. Written as DNA, the CDR3 is TGTGCCAGCAGTTTATTGGCGAGGGCAGGGGGCGAGACTGAAGCTTTCCGT.

This clonotype was recorded many times. This rearrangement joins TRBV27 to TRBJ2-7; 8 nucleotides agree with TRBD1. The CDR3 contains 16 residues. Germline-derived CDR1 and CDR2 are MNHEY and SMNVEV (reference sequence). V lost 5 bases and J lost 0; bases outside the gene matches: 9. CDR3 sequence reads: CASSLTWTGSSYEQYF. Here the CDR3 DNA reads TGTGCCAGCAGTCTAACCTGGACAGGGAGCTCCTACGAGCAGTACTTC.

This clonotype was seen ten or more times. The rearrangement uses TRBV7-8 and TRBJ2-7; D not certain. CDR3 length: 10 residues. Trimming pared 5 bases from V and 4 bases from J, leaving 3 bases between. Looked up from germline, CDR1 is SGHVS and CDR2 is FQNEAQ. The CDR3 loop is CASSGYEQYF. Here the CDR3 DNA reads TGTGCCAGCAGCGGGTACGAGCAGTACTTC.

To note about this clonotype: With a much larger clone just one base away, this may be a read error. The chain couples TRBV20-1 to TRBJ2-6; D is possibly TRBD1 (5 bases). The CDR3 sequence is 13 residues long. CDR1 is DFQATT and CDR2 is SNEGSKA in the germline V gene (reference sequence). The CDR3 DNA follows: TGCAGTGCAAGGGTCTCTGGGGCCAACGCCCTGACTTTC. Translated, it gives CSARVSGANALTF.

The chain employs TRBV20-1 and TRBJ1-4, with D unclear. Trimming left V 1 base short and J 8 bases short, with 11 bases between. Germline-derived CDR1 and CDR2 are DFQATT and SNEGSKA (reference sequence). The CDR3 is 13 residues long. In nucleotides, the CDR3 is TGCAGTGCTAGAGGACGACGGAGGGAAAAACTGTTTTTT. Residues: CSARGRRREKLFF.

In this sample, this clonotype turned up a few times. A much larger clone lies a single base off, so this may be a read error. This chain connects TRBV18 to TRBJ1-2; D call uncertain. V lost 3 bases, J lost 4 bases, and 12 bases lay in between. This CDR3 has 14 residues. Germline-derived CDR1 and CDR2 are KGHSH and LQKENI. The CDR3 DNA sequence: TGTGCCAGCTCACCGGGTAGAGGGTTCTATGGCTACACCTTC. Amino acid sequence: CASSPGRGFYGYTF.

The V call is TRBV5-1, the J call TRBJ2-7; TRBD1 matches 10 bases. The CDR3 length is 15 residues. The germline V gene has CDR1 SGHRS and CDR2 YFSETQ. Trimming at V came to 0 bases and at J to 4 bases, leaving 4 bases not matched to a gene. The CDR3 region has the DNA TGCGCCAGCAGCTTGGAGACAGGGGGCTGGTACGAGCAGTACTTC. It yields the protein CASSLETGGWYEQYF.

This clonotype was counted many times. The chain uses TRBV5-1 and TRBJ1-4, with 7 bases matching TRBD1. This CDR3 spans 13 amino acids. Germline V gene data show CDR1 as SGHRS and CDR2 as YFSETQ. Trimming took 5 bases from V and 4 from J; bases not matched to a gene: 2. In DNA form, the CDR3 reads TGCGCCAGCAGGGGACAGTTTAATGAAAAACTGTTTTTT. It is translated as CASRGQFNEKLFF.

This clonotype was observed at least ten times. This chain links TRBV2 with TRBJ1-5; 7 bases match TRBD1. This CDR3 has 15 amino acids. Trimming took 6 bases from V and 4 from J; bases not matched to a gene: 9. Germline V gives CDR1 SNHLY, CDR2 FYNNEI. The CDR3 nucleotides are TGTGCCAGCAGCCCAGACAGGGTGTTAAATCAGCCCCAGCATTTT. Its translation is CASSPDRVLNQPQHF.